The rows below give T cell receptor beta chains drawn from one sample of a study of blood T cell repertoires in COVID-19. TCRdb keeps only in-frame clones here, not all; method: immunoSEQ multiplex PCR. This repertoire shows 25,000 to 30,000 clones, 72% found once; its top ten account for around 20%. Sequenced input: peripheral blood. These receptors were collected from a boy younger than 10 with active or convalescent COVID-19. CDR3s include the opening cysteine and the closing phenylalanine or tryptophan. The order of the fields is CDR3 length, clone size, D gene, J gene, V gene, CDR3 DNA, CDR3 protein. A D gene is named only where the DNA matches it firmly. A clone size is listed for some rows: how often the clone was seen (once, few, many), or a class if it is expanded.

13 . . TRBJ1-2 TRBV28 TGTGCCAGCACCAGGGCTGCCTTTCGAGGCTACACCTTC CASTRAAFRGYTF
15 . . TRBJ2-3 TRBV19 TGTGCCAGTACTGGTCGGGACATAAAGGGAGATACGCAGTATTTT CASTGRDIKGDTQYF
11 once . TRBJ1-6 TRBV7-9 TGTGCCAGCAGCTTATCAACACCCCTCCACTTT CASSLSTPLHF
18 many TRBD1 TRBJ2-6 TRBV29-1 TGCAGCGTTGAAACGGGACAGCACTCCCGCTCTGGGGCCAACGTCCTGACTTTC CSVETGQHSRSGANVLTF
14 . . TRBJ1-2 TRBV7-9 TGTGCCAGCACCAAGGAGAGGACATTCTATGGCTACACCTTC CASTKERTFYGYTF
13 . TRBD1 TRBJ2-5 TRBV27 TGTGCCAGCAGTAAGGGACAGGGCGAGACCCAGTACTTC CASSKGQGETQYF
16 . TRBD2 TRBJ2-1 TRBV6-5 TGTGCCAGCAGTTACGGCGGCGGGAGGGCCCCCGATGAGCAGTTCTTC CASSYGGGRAPDEQFF
14 . . TRBJ2-7 TRBV6-5 TGTGCCAGCAGTTCCCCTGGTCTAACCTACGAGCAGTACTTC CASSSPGLTYEQYF
13 . . TRBJ2-3 TRBV5-1 TGCGCCAGCAGCGAACAGGGCATAGATACGCAGTATTTT CASSEQGIDTQYF
16 . TRBD2 TRBJ2-3 TRBV5-4 TGTGCCAGCAGCTTGGCCAGCGGGGCTAGCACAGATACGCAGTATTTT CASSLASGASTDTQYF
16 . . TRBJ2-2 TRBV4-2 TGTGCCAGCAGCCCCTTCCCTACTCCGAACACCGGGGAGCTGTTTTTT CASSPFPTPNTGELFF
15 . . TRBJ2-4 TRBV5-4 TGTGCCAGCAGCTTGGAGAGGTTCCCGGAGGACATTCAGTACTTC CASSLERFPEDIQYF
15 . . TRBJ1-4 TRBV11-2 TGTGCCAGCAGCTTCTTTCGGGGGACGGATGAAAAACTGTTTTTT CASSFFRGTDEKLFF
12 . TRBD2 TRBJ2-3 TRBV3-1/TRBV3-2 TGTGCCAGCGGGAGGGTCACAGATACGCAGTATTTT CASGRVTDTQYF
15 . TRBD1 TRBJ1-6 TRBV5-6 TGTGCCAGCAGTTTGGAAGACAGGGGAACTGCACCCCTCCACTTT CASSLEDRGTAPLHF
14 . . TRBJ1-3 TRBV20-1 TGCAGTGCTAGTACAGGGCATTATGGAAACACCATATATTTT CSASTGHYGNTIYF
15 . . TRBJ1-5 TRBV20-1 TGCAGTGCTAGTAGGGTTAACAGGGGCAATCAGCCCCAGCATTTT CSASRVNRGNQPQHF
11 . . TRBJ2-2 TRBV18 TGTGCCAGCCGTCGCGCCGGGGAGCTGTTTTTT CASRRAGELFF
13 . . TRBJ1-5 TRBV2 TGTGCCAGCAGTGACCAGGGAAATCAGCCCCAGCATTTT CASSDQGNQPQHF
12 . . TRBJ2-1 TRBV27 TGTGCCAGCACAGGGCGCCCAGATGAGCAGTTCTTC CASTGRPDEQFF
15 . . TRBJ2-7 TRBV27 TGTGCCAGCAGTCGATTGGGGGGTAATTCGTACGAGCAGTACTTC CASSRLGGNSYEQYF
15 . TRBD2 TRBJ2-7 TRBV19 TGTGCCAGTAGTGCCCCAGGGACTAGGACCTACGAGCAGTACTTC CASSAPGTRTYEQYF
11 few . TRBJ2-7 TRBV29-1 TGCAGCGTTCGGCCAGGGCCCGAGCAGTACTTC CSVRPGPEQYF
13 . . TRBJ2-7 TRBV7-6 TGTGCCAGCAGCTTAGGGCATTTCTACGAGCAGTACTTC CASSLGHFYEQYF
18 . . TRBJ1-6 TRBV7-8 TGTGCCAGCAGCCCGAGCTTAAGGGGGAGCTCCTATAATTCACCCCTCCACTTT CASSPSLRGSSYNSPLHF
11 . . TRBJ1-1 TRBV20-1 TGCAGTGCTCCAGGGGAAACTGAAGCTTTCTTT CSAPGETEAFF
15 . . TRBJ1-5 TRBV19 TGTGCCAGTAGTCCAACAGGGTATAGCAATCAGCCCCAGCATTTT CASSPTGYSNQPQHF
12 large . TRBJ2-7 TRBV10-3 TGTGCCATCAGCCCCGGGAGTTACGAGCAGTACTTC CAISPGSYEQYF
13 . TRBD1 TRBJ1-1 TRBV7-7 TGTGCCAGCAGCTTGGACAGGGACACTGAAGCTTTCTTT CASSLDRDTEAFF
13 . . TRBJ1-6 TRBV28 TGTGCCAGCAGTTTAGTAACAGCCTCACCCCTCCACTTT CASSLVTASPLHF
15 few TRBD2 TRBJ2-3 TRBV20-1 TGCAGCGCGAGTAGCGGGAGTCGGGTCACAGATACGCAGTATTTT CSASSGSRVTDTQYF
13 once . TRBJ2-3 TRBV5-6 TGTGCCAGCAGCTTCCTTCCCACCCCAGCGCAGTATTTT CASSFLPTPAQYF
11 . TRBD1 TRBJ1-3 TRBV25-1 TGTGCCTCCAGGGGGACAAACACCATATATTTT CASRGTNTIYF
14 . . TRBJ2-3 TRBV30 TGTGCCTGGAGTGTAGTTGGCGGGGCAGATACGCAGTATTTT CAWSVVGGADTQYF
16 . . TRBJ2-6 TRBV28 TGTGCCAGCAGTTTAGAGGCCTCCTCTGGGGCCAACGTCCTGACTTTC CASSLEASSGANVLTF
14 few . TRBJ1-2 TRBV6-5 TGTGCCAGCAGTTACTCAGGGGGAATGGGTGGCTACACCTTC CASSYSGGMGGYTF
16 few TRBD2 TRBJ2-7 TRBV4-1 TGCGCCAGCAGCCGAGAGGGACTAGCGGGAGAGGGGGAGCAGTACTTC CASSREGLAGEGEQYF
14 . . TRBJ1-2 TRBV5-4 TGTGCCAGCAGCCACGGACAGCTCCTCTATGGCTACACCTTC CASSHGQLLYGYTF
16 . . TRBJ2-3 TRBV5-1 TGCGCCAGCAGCCTCTCGACAAGAGGGTCAACAGATACGCAGTATTTT CASSLSTRGSTDTQYF
15 . . TRBJ1-5 TRBV6-5 TGTGCCAGCAGTTCGGGGGGCGGAAGCAATCAGCCCCAGCATTTT CASSSGGGSNQPQHF
14 once TRBD1 TRBJ1-2 TRBV2 TGTGCCAGCAGTGCACAGGGGGGAGGCTATGGCTACACCTTC CASSAQGGGYGYTF
14 . . TRBJ2-5 TRBV27 TGTGCCAGCAGCAGGGGGGTATACCAAGAGACCCAGTACTTC CASSRGVYQETQYF
16 once TRBD1 TRBJ1-6 TRBV11-2 TGTGCCAGCAGCTTAGGGGGACAGGGGCAAAATTCACCCCTCCACTTT CASSLGGQGQNSPLHF
14 . TRBD1 TRBJ2-7 TRBV2 TGTGCCAGCCTACGGGACAGGACCCGTACGAAGCAGTACTTC CASLRDRTRTKQYF
15 . . TRBJ2-1 TRBV7-6 TGTGCCAGCAGCTTCTCGACATCTTCCTACAATGAGCAGTTCTTC CASSFSTSSYNEQFF
15 . . TRBJ2-5 TRBV5-1 TGCGCCAGCAGCTTGGGTCCCCGGGAGCAAGAGACCCAGTACTTC CASSLGPREQETQYF
12 . . TRBJ2-7 TRBV7-2 TGTGCCAGCAGCTTTAAATCCTACGAGCAGTACTTC CASSFKSYEQYF
18 once . TRBJ1-2 TRBV10-2 TGCGCCAGCAGTTTACCATCCAACCGGGAGGGGTATACACGGGGCTACACCTTC CASSLPSNREGYTRGYTF
17 . . TRBJ2-5 TRBV29-1 TGCAGCGTTGAAGACGCCCCGGGGTATACGACGGGGGAGACCCAGTACTTC CSVEDAPGYTTGETQYF
12 . . TRBJ1-2 TRBV19 TGTGCCAGTCAGGGGCGCGACTATGGCTACACCTTC CASQGRDYGYTF
15 . . TRBJ1-1 TRBV12-5 TGTGCTAGTGGTCCGAACGGGGGTATGAACACTGAAGCTTTCTTT CASGPNGGMNTEAFF
12 . . TRBJ1-2 TRBV20-1 TGCAGTGCTAGTGGGCAGAAGTATGGCTACACCTTC CSASGQKYGYTF
15 few . TRBJ2-1 TRBV28 TGTGCCAGCAGTTTTCCAGATTTGTCCTACAATGAGCAGTTCTTC CASSFPDLSYNEQFF
14 . TRBD2 TRBJ2-4 TRBV11-2 TGTGCCAGCAGCCCGGGACTAGCGAGTAACATTCAGTACTTC CASSPGLASNIQYF
11 . . TRBJ2-3 TRBV11-1 TGTGCCAGCAGTGTAGGGAGGACGCAGTATTTT CASSVGRTQYF